This T cell receptor beta chain was obtained from a study of T cell clonotyping in hematopoietic cell transplantation listed by TCRdb under 2021. About the study as a whole: Recipient samples taken before transplant were obtained following cytoreduction. A total of 130 to 150 blood samples were gathered in the study from 35 consecutive transplant recipients along with their related donors. Patients were recruited between September 2015 and early 2017 and followed until September 2020 or death. Results and caveats for the whole study, not just this receptor: After transplant, TCR diversity in recipients dropped, and pathologically expanded clonotypes climbed progressively between day 30 and day 180. Broader posttransplant TCR repertoire diversity was predicted by donor and pretransplant recipient Inverse Simpson Index values. Overlap with donor repertoires was found for only a small fraction of recipient repertoires, with over 95% found to appear de novo at the given depth. The sample size was limited and the cells went unsorted, which meant the CD4 and CD8 repertoire contributions could not be told apart.

Counted from cysteine to phenylalanine, this CDR3 has 15 amino acids. Only the CDR3 DNA is retained, 45 bases long and in frame from the first base. Based on the germline V gene, the CDR1 and CDR2 sequences are MNHNS and SASEGT. The germline V end is reduced by 3 bases and the J end by 6 bases; junction bases left unmatched: 2. The sample's time point label is to be understood as: recipient sample about 28 days before transplant, after cytoreduction. Recipient blood was collected about 28 days before transplant and at days 30, 100 and 180 after transplant. Using Nuclei Lysis Solution, genomic DNA was extracted from unfractionated peripheral blood mononuclear cells that were either fresh or cryopreserved. TCR beta CDR3 regions were amplified from genomic DNA with the immunoSEQ assay, a bias-controlled multiplex PCR using V- and J-specific primers. A second PCR step added a proprietary barcode and Illumina adapter sequences to the CDR3 amplicons. CDR3 libraries were sequenced on an Illumina MiSeq instrument. The authors' analysis ran thus. immunoSEQ Analyzer 3.0 was used for export and quality control, with R Bioconductor and Immunarch used for downstream analyses. Only productive rearrangements in the normalized downsampled data set were used to calculate repertoire metrics. Clonotypes larger than 5 templates in the normalized cohort were defined as pathologically expanded. The Inverse Simpson Index served as the measure of repertoire diversity. CMV-specificity analyses were carried out on the non-normalized data set to capture all clonotypes. Drawn from immuneACCESS, this table holds only the in-frame rearrangements with V and J called that TCRdb kept. Clones are partly lost; checked studies trace under half to an unresolved V gene and leave the rest unexplained. For V, J and clone size, that table is used; D and trimming come from the DNA. The sample table lists thousands of clones, roughly 97% of them with a count of one. About a sixth of the sample rests with the top ten.

Details on this clone: Its cognate antigen has yet to be identified. No base-level quality is on record; no much larger clone is a single base apart.

This clonotype originated in a man aged 65-85 years with acute myeloid leukemia. Some clones in this sample may be carry-over from other donors' samples. The chain was built from TRBV6-1 and TRBJ2-5; 15 central bases correspond to TRBD2. The source material was peripheral blood mononuclear cells, sampled before stem cell transplant. The bases read TGTGCCAGCAGTGAGGGACTAGCGGGGGGACAGACCCAGTACTTC. It is translated as CASSEGLAGGQTQYF.